A single sample is the source of the 4 T cell receptor beta chains below, sequenced in a study of graft-versus-host responses after intestinal transplantation. Stimulators, about 200,000 irradiated and violet-dye-labeled cells, were plated with about 200,000 CFSE-labeled responder cells. Here immunoSEQ multiplex PCR was the method, and the copy in TCRdb shows in-frame clones only, minus some. The table lists about 8,000 clones, 31% of them singletons. The source was alloreactive CD8+ T cells from a mixed lymphocyte reaction culture, collected before intestinal transplant. The subset: CFSE-low proliferating T cells sorted from approximately 6-day pre-transplant mixed lymphocyte reaction (GvH or HvG direction). The receptors here all came from a human patient who received an intestinal transplant.

The V call is TRBV2, the J call TRBJ2-3; 8 bases are a match to TRBD2. Germline values: CDR1 SNHLY, CDR2 FYNNEI. Germline trimming cut 4 bases from V and 2 bases from J; bases unmatched to any gene: 5. There are 15 residues in the CDR3. CDR3 in amino acids: CASSGTSRLTDTQYF. The CDR3 bases are TGTGCCAGCAGTGGGACTAGCAGACTCACAGATACGCAGTATTTT.

This clone is medium-sized by share. The chain links TRBV4-2 to TRBJ1-2, with 8 bases identical to TRBD1. J was trimmed by 1 base and V by 0 bases; bases with no gene match: 4. This CDR3 spans 16 amino acids. Germline V gives CDR1 LGHNA, CDR2 YNFKEQ. The CDR3 loop is CASSQESDRDNYGYTF. The CDR3 DNA reads TGTGCCAGCAGCCAAGAATCGGACAGGGATAACTATGGCTACACCTTC.

The chain employs TRBV28 and TRBJ1-5; TRBD1 might be the D (5 bases). Trimming pared 6 bases from V and 2 bases from J, leaving 11 bases between. This CDR3 region has 14 residues. The germline CDR1 and CDR2 sequences are MDHEN and SYDVKM. This CDR3 is CASSRVYGNQPQHF. For the CDR3, the DNA is TGTGCCAGCAGCAGGGTTTACGGCAATCAGCCCCAGCATTTT. Together with reference TRBV28 and TRBJ1-5, the CDR3 gives the full variable domain: DVKVTQSSRYLVKRTGEKVFLECVQDMDHENMFWYRQDPGLGLRLIYFSYDVKMKEKGDIPEGYSVSREKKERFSLILESASTNQTSMYLCASSRVYGNQPQHFGDGTRLSIL.

The gene calls are TRBV29-1 and TRBJ2-7; 7 bases line up with TRBD1. Germline loops: CDR1 SQVTM, CDR2 ANQGSEA. The CDR3 covers 12 residues. J gave up 3 bases and V 3 bases, and 2 bases lay outside the gene matches. Here the CDR3 reads CSVEGQSYEQYF. Here the CDR3 DNA reads TGCAGCGTTGAGGGACAGAGCTACGAGCAGTACTTC.